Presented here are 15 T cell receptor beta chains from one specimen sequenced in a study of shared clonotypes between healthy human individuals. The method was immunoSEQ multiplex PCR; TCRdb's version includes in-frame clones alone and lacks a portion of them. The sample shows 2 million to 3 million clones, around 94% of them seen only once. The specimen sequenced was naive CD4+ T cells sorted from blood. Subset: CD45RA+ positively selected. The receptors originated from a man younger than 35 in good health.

DNA of the CDR3: TGTGCCAGCAGCTCGCCAATGGGGACAGGGTCCGGGGCCAACGTCCTGACTTTC. Encoded protein: CASSSPMGTGSGANVLTF. The chain couples TRBV7-2 to TRBJ2-6, with 9 bases lining up with TRBD1. Trimming removed 4 bases from V and 4 bases from J; junction bases left unmatched: 11. This CDR3 spans 18 amino acids. The germline CDR1 and CDR2 sequences are SGHTA and FQGNSA.

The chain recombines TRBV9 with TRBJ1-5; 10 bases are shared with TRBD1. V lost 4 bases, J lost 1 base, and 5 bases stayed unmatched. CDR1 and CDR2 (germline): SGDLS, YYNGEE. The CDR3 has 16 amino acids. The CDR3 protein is CASSRGQGLSNQPQHF. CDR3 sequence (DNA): TGTGCCAGCAGCCGGGGACAGGGGTTGAGCAATCAGCCCCAGCATTTT. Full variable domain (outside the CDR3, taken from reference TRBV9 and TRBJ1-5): DSGVTQTPKHLITATGQRVTLRCSPRSGDLSVYWYQQSLDQGLQFLIQYYNGEERAKGNILERFSAQQFPDLHSELNLSSLELGDSALYFCASSRGQGLSNQPQHFGDGTRLSIL.

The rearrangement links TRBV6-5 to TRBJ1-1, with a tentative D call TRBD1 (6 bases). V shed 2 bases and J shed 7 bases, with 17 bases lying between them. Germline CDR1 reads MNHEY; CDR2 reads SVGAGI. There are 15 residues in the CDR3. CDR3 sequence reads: CASSYQGQAKIEAFF. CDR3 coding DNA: TGTGCCAGCAGTTACCAGGGGCAGGCTAAGATTGAAGCTTTCTTT.

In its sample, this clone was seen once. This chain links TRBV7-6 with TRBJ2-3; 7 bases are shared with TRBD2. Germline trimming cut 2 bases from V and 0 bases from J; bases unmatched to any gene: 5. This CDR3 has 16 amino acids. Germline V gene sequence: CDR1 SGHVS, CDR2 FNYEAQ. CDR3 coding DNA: TGTGCCAGCAGCTTAACTGGCGGGGGTAGCACAGATACGCAGTATTTT. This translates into CASSLTGGGSTDTQYF.

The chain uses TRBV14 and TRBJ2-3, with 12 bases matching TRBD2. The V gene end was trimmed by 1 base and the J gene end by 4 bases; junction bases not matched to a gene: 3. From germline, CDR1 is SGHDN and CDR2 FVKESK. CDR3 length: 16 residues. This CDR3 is CASSQGLAGDADTQYF. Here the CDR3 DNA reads TGTGCCAGCAGCCAAGGACTAGCGGGAGACGCAGATACGCAGTATTTT.

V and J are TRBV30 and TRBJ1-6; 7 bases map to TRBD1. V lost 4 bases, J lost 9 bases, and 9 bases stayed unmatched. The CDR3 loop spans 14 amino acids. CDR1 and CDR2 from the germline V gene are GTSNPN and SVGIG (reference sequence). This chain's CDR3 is CAWTRGQGGSPLHF. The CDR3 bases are TGTGCCTGGACGAGGGGGCAGGGTGGTTCACCCCTCCACTTT.

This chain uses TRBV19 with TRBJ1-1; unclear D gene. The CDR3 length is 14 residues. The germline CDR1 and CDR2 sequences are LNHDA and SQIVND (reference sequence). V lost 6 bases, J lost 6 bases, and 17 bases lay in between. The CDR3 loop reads CASRRAGLGPEAFF. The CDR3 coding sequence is TGTGCCAGTAGAAGAGCCGGGCTAGGTCCTGAAGCTTTCTTT.

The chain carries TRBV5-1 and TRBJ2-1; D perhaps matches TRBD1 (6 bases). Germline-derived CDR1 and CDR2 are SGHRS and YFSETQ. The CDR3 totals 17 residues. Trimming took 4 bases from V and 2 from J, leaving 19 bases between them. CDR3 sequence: CASSPHTGTNTYNEQFF. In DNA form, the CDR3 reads TGCGCCAGCAGCCCACACACAGGGACGAATACCTACAATGAGCAGTTCTTC.

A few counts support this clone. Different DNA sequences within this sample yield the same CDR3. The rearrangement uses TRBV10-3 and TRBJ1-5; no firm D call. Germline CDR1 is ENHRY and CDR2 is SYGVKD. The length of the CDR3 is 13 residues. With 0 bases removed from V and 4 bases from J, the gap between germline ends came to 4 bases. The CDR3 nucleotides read TGTGCCATCAGTGAGTCAGCTAATCAGCCCCAGCATTTT. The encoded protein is CAISESANQPQHF.

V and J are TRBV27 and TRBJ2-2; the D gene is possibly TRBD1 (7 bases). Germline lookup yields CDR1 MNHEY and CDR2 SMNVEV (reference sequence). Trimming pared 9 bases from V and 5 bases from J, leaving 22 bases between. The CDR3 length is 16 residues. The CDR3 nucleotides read TGTGCCAGTGGGCGTTCCAGGGGGGCCGAAACCGGGGAGCTGTTTTTT. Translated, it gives CASGRSRGAETGELFF.

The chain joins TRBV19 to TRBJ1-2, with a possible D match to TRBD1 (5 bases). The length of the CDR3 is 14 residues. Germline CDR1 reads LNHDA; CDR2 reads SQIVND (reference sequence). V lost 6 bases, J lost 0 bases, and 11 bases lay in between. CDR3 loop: CASRTGTANYGYTF. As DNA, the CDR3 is TGTGCCAGTAGGACCGGGACGGCTAACTATGGCTACACCTTC. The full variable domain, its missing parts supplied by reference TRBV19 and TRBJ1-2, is DGGITQSPKYLFRKEGQNVTLSCEQNLNHDAMYWYRQDPGQGLRLIYYSQIVNDFQKGDIAEGYSVSREKKESFPLTVTSAQKNPTAFYLCASRTGTANYGYTFGSGTRLTVV.

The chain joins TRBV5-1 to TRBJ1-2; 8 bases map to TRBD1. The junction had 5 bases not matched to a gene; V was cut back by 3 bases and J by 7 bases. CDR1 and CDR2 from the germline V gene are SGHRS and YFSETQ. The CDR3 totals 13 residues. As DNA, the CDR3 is TGCGCCAGCAGCTCGACAGGGGCCCGTGGCTACACCTTC. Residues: CASSSTGARGYTF.

The CDR3, as DNA: TGTGCCAGCAGCTTGTCGGCAAAAGAGACCCAGTACTTC. This codes for CASSLSAKETQYF. The chain recombines TRBV7-9 with TRBJ2-5; D remains unclear. The CDR3 is 13 residues long. V lost 3 bases and J lost 3, with 8 bases in between. Per the germline V gene, CDR1 is SEHNR and CDR2 is FQNEAQ (reference sequence).

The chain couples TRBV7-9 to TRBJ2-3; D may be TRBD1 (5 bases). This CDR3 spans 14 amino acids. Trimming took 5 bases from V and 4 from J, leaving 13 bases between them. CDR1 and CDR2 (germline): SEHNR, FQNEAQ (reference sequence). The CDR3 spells CASSRRGAADTQYF. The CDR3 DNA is TGTGCCAGCAGCAGGCGTGGGGCGGCAGATACGCAGTATTTT.

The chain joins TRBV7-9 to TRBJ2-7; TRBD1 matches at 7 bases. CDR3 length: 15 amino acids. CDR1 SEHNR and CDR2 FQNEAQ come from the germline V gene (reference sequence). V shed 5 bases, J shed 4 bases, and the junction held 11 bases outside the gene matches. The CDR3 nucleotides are TGTGCCAGCAGCGGGACAGTTGGTAGTTTTTACGAGCAGTACTTC. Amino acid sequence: CASSGTVGSFYEQYF.